This T cell receptor (beta chain) was captured in a study of blood T cell repertoires in COVID-19. At the level of the study: Sites across the United States, Italy and Spain contributed samples from acute and convalescent COVID-19. PBMCs, B-cell-depleted T cells, or T cells provided the cDNA or gDNA that made up the material.

Germline V gene lookup returns CDR1 SGHAT and CDR2 FQNNGV. The CDR3 has 17 residues. The V gene end was trimmed by 2 bases and the J gene end by 2 bases; junction bases not matched to a gene: 8. Original processing methods: Reference gene primer amplification gave estimated nucleated cell counts. Libraries were prepared by immunoSEQ multiplex PCR; TCRdb keeps only in-frame clonotypes and omits some of them. V, J and clone size are taken as reported in that table, and D and trimming were inferred from the DNA itself. The table records about 260,000 clones, about 88% of them present only once. This TCR was sampled from a man between 60 and 75 years old who had recovered from COVID-19. The chain has TRBV11-2 and TRBJ1-5; TRBD1 matches 8 bases. Sequencing used peripheral blood. CDR3: CASSLRPGGDGNQPQHF. CDR3 DNA sequence: TGTGCCAGCAGCTTAAGGCCAGGGGGCGATGGCAATCAGCCCCAGCATTTT.